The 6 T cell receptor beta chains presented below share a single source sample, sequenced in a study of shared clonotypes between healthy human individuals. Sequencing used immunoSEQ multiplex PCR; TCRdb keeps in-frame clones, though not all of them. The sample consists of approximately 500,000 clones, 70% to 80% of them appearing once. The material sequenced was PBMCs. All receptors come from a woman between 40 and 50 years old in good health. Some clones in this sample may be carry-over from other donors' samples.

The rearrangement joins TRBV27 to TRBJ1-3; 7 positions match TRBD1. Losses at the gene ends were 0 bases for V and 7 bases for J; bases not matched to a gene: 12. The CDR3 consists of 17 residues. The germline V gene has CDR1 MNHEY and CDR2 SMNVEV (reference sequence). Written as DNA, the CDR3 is TGTGCCAGCAGTTTATCGATGGACAGGCTCTGGTGGAACACCATATATTTT. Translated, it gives CASSLSMDRLWWNTIYF.

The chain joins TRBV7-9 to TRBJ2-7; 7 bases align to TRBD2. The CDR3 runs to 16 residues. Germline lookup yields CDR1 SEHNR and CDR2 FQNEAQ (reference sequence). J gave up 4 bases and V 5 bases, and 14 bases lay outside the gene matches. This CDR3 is CASSPLPWSGKYEQYF. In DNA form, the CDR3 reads TGTGCCAGCAGCCCGCTCCCTTGGAGCGGGAAGTACGAGCAGTACTTC.

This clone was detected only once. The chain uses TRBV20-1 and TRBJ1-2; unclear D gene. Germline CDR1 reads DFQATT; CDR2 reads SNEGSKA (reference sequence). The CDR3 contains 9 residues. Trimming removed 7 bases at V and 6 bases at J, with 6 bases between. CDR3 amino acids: CSVPDGYTF. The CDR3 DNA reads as TGCAGTGTACCCGATGGCTACACCTTC.

CDR3 bases: TGTGCCAGCAACAATTTACCTAGCGGGCTTCCCTACGAGCAGTACTTC. Translating gives CASNNLPSGLPYEQYF. The rearrangement joins TRBV21-1 to TRBJ2-7; whether TRBD2, the table's D call, matches the DNA was not checked. TRBV21-1 corresponds to a pseudogene. This CDR3 is built from 16 residues.

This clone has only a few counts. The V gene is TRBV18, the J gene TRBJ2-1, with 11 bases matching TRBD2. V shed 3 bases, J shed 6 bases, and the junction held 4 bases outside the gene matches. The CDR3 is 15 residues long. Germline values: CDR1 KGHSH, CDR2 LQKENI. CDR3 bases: TGTGCCAGCTCACCCGAGACTAGCGGGATCAATGAGCAGTTCTTC. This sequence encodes CASSPETSGINEQFF.

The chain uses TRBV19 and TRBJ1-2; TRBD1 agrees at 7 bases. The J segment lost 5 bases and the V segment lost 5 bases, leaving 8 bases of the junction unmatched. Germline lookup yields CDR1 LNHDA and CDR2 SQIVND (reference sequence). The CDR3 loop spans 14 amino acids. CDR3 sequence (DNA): TGTGCCAGTAGTGAACAGGGGACGGCTTATGGCTACACCTTC. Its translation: CASSEQGTAYGYTF.